Listed below are T cell receptor beta chains from one sample, sequenced in a study of T cell responses to AZD1222 COVID-19 vaccine. TCRdb's copy holds only in-frame clones and misses some; the assay was immunoSEQ multiplex PCR. This table has about 84,000 clones, 80% to 90% appearing once. Sequenced here: peripheral blood, sampled 28 days after the second AZD1222 dose. All receptors come from an adult who received the AZD1222 COVID-19 vaccine. Both conserved end residues are part of each CDR3. The order of the fields is J gene, D gene, V gene, clone size, CDR3 DNA, CDR3 protein. D genes are given only for firm matches. Rows may omit the clone size; those that give it use once, few, many or a size class.

J: TRBJ2-5; D: .; V: TRBV9; size: .; DNA: TGTGCCAGCAGCGCAACAGGGCATCAAGAGACCCAGTACTTC; CDR3: CASSATGHQETQYF
J: TRBJ1-4; D: .; V: TRBV10-3; size: .; DNA: TGTGCCATCAGTGAGCGGGGGGGAAAGGAAAAACTGTTTTTT; CDR3: CAISERGGKEKLFF
J: TRBJ2-3; D: TRBD2; V: TRBV10-3; size: .; DNA: TGTGCCATCAGGAGGGGAAATAGCGGGGAGTCAGATACGCAGTATTTT; CDR3: CAIRRGNSGESDTQYF
J: TRBJ2-5; D: .; V: TRBV2; size: .; DNA: TGTGCCAGCAGTGGAGAGACCCAGTACTTC; CDR3: CASSGETQYF
J: TRBJ1-1; D: .; V: TRBV29-1; size: .; DNA: TGCAGCTTTGGGGATAACACTGAAGCTTTCTTT; CDR3: CSFGDNTEAFF
J: TRBJ2-2; D: .; V: TRBV4-2; size: .; DNA: TGTGCCAGCAGCCAAGTGGGGGCGCGTGGCGCGGGCGGGGAGCTGTTTTTT; CDR3: CASSQVGARGAGGELFF
J: TRBJ2-2; D: .; V: TRBV11-2; size: .; DNA: TGTGCCAGCAGCTTAGTAGGGTCACCGAACACCGGGGAGCTGTTTTTT; CDR3: CASSLVGSPNTGELFF
J: TRBJ1-4; D: .; V: TRBV4-1; size: .; DNA: TGCGCCAGCAGCCGAGAAGGACAAGATCGTCATGAAAAACTGTTTTTT; CDR3: CASSREGQDRHEKLFF
J: TRBJ2-3; D: .; V: TRBV14; size: many; DNA: TGTGCCAGCAGCCAACCCAGACACACAGATACGCAGTATTTT; CDR3: CASSQPRHTDTQYF
J: TRBJ2-3; D: TRBD1; V: TRBV6-1; size: .; DNA: TGTGCCAGCAGTGAAGTACGGAACAGGGGAAAGGGGCCCACAGATACGCAGTATTTT; CDR3: CASSEVRNRGKGPTDTQYF
J: TRBJ2-3; D: .; V: TRBV6-4; size: .; DNA: TGTGCCAGCAGTGAAGAGGGGTCGAGGGCAGATACGCAGTATTTT; CDR3: CASSEEGSRADTQYF
J: TRBJ2-7; D: TRBD1; V: TRBV9; size: .; DNA: TGTGCCAGCAGCGTAGGCCCGGACAGGGACTACGAGCAGTACTTC; CDR3: CASSVGPDRDYEQYF
J: TRBJ2-2; D: TRBD1; V: TRBV5-1; size: .; DNA: TGCGCCAGCAGCTTACGGGACAGGGGTAACACCGGGGAGCTGTTTTTT; CDR3: CASSLRDRGNTGELFF
J: TRBJ2-1; D: .; V: TRBV24-1; size: .; DNA: TGTGCCACCGACAATTCCTACAATGAGCAGTTCTTC; CDR3: CATDNSYNEQFF
J: TRBJ1-1; D: .; V: TRBV18; size: .; DNA: TGTGCCAGCTCACTGCAAGGTTCCACTGAAGCTTTCTTT; CDR3: CASSLQGSTEAFF
J: TRBJ2-1; D: TRBD2; V: TRBV28; size: .; DNA: TGTGCCAGCAGCTCGGGACTAGCGGGGAGTGTGCAGTTCTTC; CDR3: CASSSGLAGSVQFF
J: TRBJ2-3; D: .; V: TRBV5-1; size: .; DNA: TGCGCCAGCAGCTTGGACGGGTACAGCACAGATACGCAGTATTTT; CDR3: CASSLDGYSTDTQYF
J: TRBJ1-6; D: .; V: TRBV30; size: .; DNA: TGTGCCTGGAGTGGCAGGGGATTCTATAATTCACCCCTCCACTTT; CDR3: CAWSGRGFYNSPLHF
J: TRBJ1-6; D: TRBD1; V: TRBV19; size: few; DNA: TGTGCCAGTAGCCTTCTTGGACAGGGACGCTATTCACCCCTCCACTTT; CDR3: CASSLLGQGRYSPLHF
J: TRBJ2-3; D: TRBD2; V: TRBV18; size: .; DNA: TGTGCCAGCTCACCCGGACTAGCGGGGAACACAGATACGCAGTATTTT; CDR3: CASSPGLAGNTDTQYF
J: TRBJ2-7; D: TRBD2; V: TRBV6-5; size: .; DNA: TGTGCCAGCAGTTTGGTCGGCGGGGGGCACTACGAGCAGTACTTC; CDR3: CASSLVGGGHYEQYF
J: TRBJ1-2; D: TRBD1; V: TRBV9; size: .; DNA: TGTGCCAGCAGCTCCTCAGGGGGCGACTATGGCTACACCTTC; CDR3: CASSSSGGDYGYTF
J: TRBJ1-5; D: .; V: TRBV11-2; size: .; DNA: TGTGCCAGCAGCCCCCAAGGGAGCAATCAGCCCCAGCATTTT; CDR3: CASSPQGSNQPQHF
J: TRBJ1-6; D: .; V: TRBV6-5; size: .; DNA: TGTGCCAGCAGCCCACTAGGTGGAAATTCACCCCTCCACTTT; CDR3: CASSPLGGNSPLHF
J: TRBJ1-2; D: .; V: TRBV2; size: .; DNA: TGTGCCAGCATCAGGGGCGAGTATAATGGCTACACCTTC; CDR3: CASIRGEYNGYTF
J: TRBJ1-2; D: TRBD1; V: TRBV4-2; size: .; DNA: TGTGCCAGCAGCCAAGATTCGACAGGGAATGGCTACACCTTC; CDR3: CASSQDSTGNGYTF
J: TRBJ1-2; D: .; V: TRBV4-2; size: .; DNA: TGTGCCAGCAGCCATACCTCGGGAAACTATGGCTACACCTTC; CDR3: CASSHTSGNYGYTF
J: TRBJ1-2; D: TRBD1; V: TRBV5-1; size: .; DNA: TGCGCCAGCAGAACAGGGGACTATGGCTACACCTTC; CDR3: CASRTGDYGYTF
J: TRBJ2-1; D: .; V: TRBV7-2; size: .; DNA: TGTGCCAGCAGCTTCGGGACGGAGTACAATGAGCAGTTCTTC; CDR3: CASSFGTEYNEQFF
J: TRBJ2-1; D: TRBD2; V: TRBV7-8; size: .; DNA: TGTGCCAGCAGCTTAGAGGTAGCGGGGGGTACAAATGAGCAGTTCTTC; CDR3: CASSLEVAGGTNEQFF
J: TRBJ2-6; D: TRBD2; V: TRBV18; size: .; DNA: TGTGCCAGCTCACCCACTAGCGGGGGCAACTCTGGGGCCAACGTCCTGACTTTC; CDR3: CASSPTSGGNSGANVLTF
J: TRBJ2-1; D: TRBD2; V: TRBV18; size: .; DNA: TGTGCCAGCTCCCGGCCTAGGACTAGCGGGCACAATGAGCAGTTCTTC; CDR3: CASSRPRTSGHNEQFF
J: TRBJ2-7; D: .; V: TRBV29-1; size: .; DNA: TGCAGCGTGGGGGCCACAGGAACCCCTACGAAGCAGTACTTC; CDR3: CSVGATGTPTKQYF
J: TRBJ1-4; D: .; V: TRBV9; size: .; DNA: TGTGCCAGCAGCGTAGATTCAAATGAAAAACTGTTTTTT; CDR3: CASSVDSNEKLFF
J: TRBJ2-3; D: TRBD1; V: TRBV25-1; size: once; DNA: TGTGCCAGCAGTGTCTCAGGGGGCGATACGCAGTATTTT; CDR3: CASSVSGGDTQYF
J: TRBJ2-1; D: TRBD1; V: TRBV5-5; size: .; DNA: TGTGCCAGCAGCTTTACAGGGGAAGAGCAGTTCTTC; CDR3: CASSFTGEEQFF
J: TRBJ1-1; D: TRBD1; V: TRBV11-2; size: .; DNA: TGTGCCAGCAGCCTACAGGGGGCAGGGACTGAAGCTTTCTTT; CDR3: CASSLQGAGTEAFF
J: TRBJ2-1; D: TRBD1; V: TRBV7-8; size: .; DNA: TGTGCCAGCAGCTTCCGACAGGGGGCGTTCAATGAGCAGTTCTTC; CDR3: CASSFRQGAFNEQFF
J: TRBJ1-2; D: TRBD1; V: TRBV5-4; size: .; DNA: TGTGCCAGCAGCTTGGTGGGACAGGAGTATGGCTACACCTTC; CDR3: CASSLVGQEYGYTF
J: TRBJ1-1; D: .; V: TRBV10-3; size: .; DNA: TGTGCCATCAGTGACATAGGCACTGAAGCTTTCTTT; CDR3: CAISDIGTEAFF
J: TRBJ2-5; D: TRBD2; V: TRBV4-1; size: few; DNA: TGCGCCAGCAGCCAGGGACTAGCGGAAGAGACCCAGTACTTC; CDR3: CASSQGLAEETQYF
J: TRBJ2-3; D: .; V: TRBV28; size: few; DNA: TGTGCCAGCAGCATAAACGGACCCACAGATACGCAGTATTTT; CDR3: CASSINGPTDTQYF
J: TRBJ2-7; D: TRBD1; V: TRBV5-8; size: .; DNA: TGTGCCAGCAGCTTTCCAGGGACAGGGATCTACGAGCAGTACTTC; CDR3: CASSFPGTGIYEQYF
J: TRBJ2-7; D: TRBD1; V: TRBV3-1/TRBV3-2; size: few; DNA: TGTGCCAGCAGCCAGCCGACAGGGCTCGAGCAGTACTTC; CDR3: CASSQPTGLEQYF
J: TRBJ1-1; D: .; V: TRBV9; size: .; DNA: TGTGCCAGCAGCCCATGGGGGGGGACTGAAGCTTTCTTT; CDR3: CASSPWGGTEAFF
J: TRBJ1-2; D: .; V: TRBV4-2; size: .; DNA: TGTGCCAGCAGCCAAGAAGGGGTGAAAGGTGGCTACACCTTC; CDR3: CASSQEGVKGGYTF
J: TRBJ2-1; D: TRBD2; V: TRBV6-1; size: many; DNA: TGTGCCAGCAGTGAACTAGCGGGGGGGTACAATGAGCAGTTCTTC; CDR3: CASSELAGGYNEQFF
J: TRBJ2-7; D: .; V: TRBV3-1/TRBV3-2; size: .; DNA: TGTGCCAGCAGCCCCAGCGGGACAGGCTCCTACGAGCAGTACTTC; CDR3: CASSPSGTGSYEQYF
J: TRBJ1-1; D: .; V: TRBV2; size: .; DNA: TGTGCCAGTAGTCCCTTGACAGGTAGTGGCACTGAAGCTTTCTTT; CDR3: CASSPLTGSGTEAFF
J: TRBJ1-5; D: .; V: TRBV13; size: .; DNA: TGTGCCAGCAGCCCCTCTCGGGCTTTATGTTTGGCCCAGCATTTT; CDR3: CASSPSRALCLAQHF
J: TRBJ1-5; D: TRBD1; V: TRBV30; size: .; DNA: TGTGCCTGGAGTACCCGAACAGGGGGCAATCAGCCCCAGCATTTT; CDR3: CAWSTRTGGNQPQHF
J: TRBJ2-5; D: .; V: TRBV5-8; size: .; DNA: TGTGCCAGCAGCTTACTACAGGGACAAGAGACCCAGTACTTC; CDR3: CASSLLQGQETQYF
J: TRBJ1-5; D: .; V: TRBV6-2/TRBV6-3; size: .; DNA: TGTGCCAGCAGTCGAGGGGCACGCAATCAGCCCCAGCATTTT; CDR3: CASSRGARNQPQHF
J: TRBJ2-3; D: .; V: TRBV24-1; size: .; DNA: TGTGCCACCAGTGATTTGTCGGGGCCTACCACAGATACGCAGTATTTT; CDR3: CATSDLSGPTTDTQYF
J: TRBJ2-5; D: .; V: TRBV15; size: .; DNA: TGTGCCACCAGCAGAGATTTTGCGCCCGAAGAGACCCAGTACTTC; CDR3: CATSRDFAPEETQYF
J: TRBJ1-2; D: .; V: TRBV19; size: .; DNA: TGTGCCAGTAGTATCGCACACGGGCGGCAGGGTGATGGCTACACCTTC; CDR3: CASSIAHGRQGDGYTF
J: TRBJ2-1; D: TRBD1; V: TRBV16; size: .; DNA: TGTGCCAGCAGTCTGACAGGGGGGGTTGAGCAGTTCTTC; CDR3: CASSLTGGVEQFF